The 21 T cell receptor beta chains in this list originate from one sample, sequenced in a study of T cell changes during pregnancy in multiple sclerosis. The table came from immunoSEQ multiplex PCR; TCRdb's copy has only in-frame clones and leaves some out. Among under 100,000 clones listed, about 95% were seen once. The source material was peripheral blood, sampled in the second trimester of pregnancy. These receptors all stem from a female donor with multiple sclerosis, enrolled in a pregnancy study.

The chain employs TRBV28 and TRBJ2-3; 8 nucleotides agree with TRBD2. The CDR3 runs to 16 residues. Germline CDR1 and CDR2: MDHEN and SYDVKM. Trimming at V came to 10 bases and at J to 0 bases, leaving 12 bases not matched to a gene. The CDR3 DNA is TGTGCCACCCTTAATCATGTAGCGGGGAGCACAGATACGCAGTATTTT. Translated, it gives CATLNHVAGSTDTQYF.

The rearrangement links TRBV5-4 to TRBJ2-5, with unresolved D. This CDR3 has 12 amino acids. The germline V gene encodes CDR1 SGHNT and CDR2 YYREEE (reference sequence). Deletions cut 2 bases from V and 4 bases from J, with 6 bases between. The CDR3 region is CASSFPRETQYF. As DNA, the CDR3 is TGTGCCAGCAGCTTTCCTCGAGAGACCCAGTACTTC.

The chain has TRBV5-1 and TRBJ2-7; TRBD2 matches at 10 bases. Per germline, CDR1 SGHRS and CDR2 YFSETQ. Unmatched junction bases numbered 5, after V lost 4 bases and J lost 1 base. The CDR3 is made up of 15 amino acids. CDR3 nucleotides: TGCGCCAGCAGCCCCCGGACTAGCGGTTCCTACGAGCAGTACTTC. Encoded protein: CASSPRTSGSYEQYF.

The rearrangement links TRBV28 to TRBJ2-7; TRBD1 matches 10 bases. Losses at the gene ends were 3 bases for V and 1 base for J; bases not matched to a gene: 9. The germline V gene has CDR1 MDHEN and CDR2 SYDVKM. The CDR3 extends over 17 amino acids. The CDR3 is CASSFSGTGEVSYEQYF. CDR3 nucleotide sequence: TGTGCCAGCAGTTTTTCTGGGACAGGGGAGGTATCCTACGAGCAGTACTTC.

The chain recombines TRBV28 with TRBJ2-7; tentatively, D is TRBD1 (5 bases). Germline V gene data show CDR1 as MDHEN and CDR2 as SYDVKM. CDR3 size: 14 residues. V lost 6 bases and J 1 base, leaving 13 bases between the germline ends. The CDR3 spells CASSAQGPSYEQYF. CDR3 bases: TGTGCCAGCAGCGCGCAGGGTCCATCCTACGAGCAGTACTTC.

The CDR3 nucleotides read TGTGCCAGCAGCCACTCCATTAGCGGGAGGGCCGGAACAGATACGCAGTATTTT. It codes for CASSHSISGRAGTDTQYF. The chain uses TRBV9 and TRBJ2-3; 11 bases are shared with TRBD2. Germline CDR1 and CDR2: SGDLS and YYNGEE. The CDR3 is 18 amino acids. Losses at the gene ends were 4 bases for V and 3 bases for J; bases not matched to a gene: 13.

V usage is TRBV30 and J usage is TRBJ2-1; 7 bases fit TRBD2. V shed 0 bases and J 9 bases; nucleotides not matched to a gene: 5. Germline CDR1 GTSNPN, CDR2 SVGIG (reference sequence). The CDR3 spans 13 residues. This CDR3 reads CAWSVGGSFEQFF. In DNA, the CDR3 is TGTGCCTGGAGTGTTGGCGGGAGTTTTGAGCAGTTCTTC.

The chain recombines TRBV5-4 with TRBJ2-1; no clear D gene. This CDR3 is 15 amino acids long. V shed 0 bases and J shed 1 base, with 8 bases lying between them. CDR1 is SGHNT, CDR2 YYREEE, per germline (reference sequence). The CDR3 is CASSLEASSYNEQFF. Here the CDR3 DNA reads TGTGCCAGCAGCTTGGAAGCTTCATCCTACAATGAGCAGTTCTTC.

The table lists this clone with a count of one. The chain couples TRBV5-1 to TRBJ1-2; D is ambiguous. The germline V and J ends were trimmed by 0 bases and 6 bases, with 9 bases remaining between them. Germline V lookup: CDR1 SGHRS, CDR2 YFSETQ. CDR3 length: 13 amino acids. CDR3 protein: CASSLAVSNGYTF. CDR3 nucleotides: TGCGCCAGCAGCTTGGCTGTTTCTAATGGCTACACCTTC.

This chain uses TRBV27 with TRBJ2-7; 10 bases are a match to TRBD1. The V gene end was trimmed by 2 bases and the J gene end by 1 base; junction bases not matched to a gene: 2. CDR3 size: 15 residues. Per the germline V gene, CDR1 is MNHEY and CDR2 is SMNVEV (reference sequence). CDR3 loop: CASSLRGQGSYEQYF. CDR3 bases: TGTGCCAGCAGTTTAAGGGGACAGGGGTCCTACGAGCAGTACTTC.

This clone was found once. This sequence joins TRBV7-9 and TRBJ1-1; TRBD1 might be the D (5 bases). Germline V gene lookup returns CDR1 SEHNR and CDR2 FQNEAQ (reference sequence). V shed 7 bases and J shed 0 bases, with 15 bases lying between them. The CDR3 length is 15 residues. CDR3 sequence: CASIVPQGLNTEAFF. The CDR3 DNA follows: TGTGCCAGCATCGTTCCCCAGGGATTGAACACTGAAGCTTTCTTT.

This chain links TRBV27 with TRBJ2-1; tentative D call: TRBD2 (5 bases). This CDR3 region has 14 residues. The V gene's germline CDR1 is MNHEY and CDR2 SMNVEV (reference sequence). The V end was cut by 6 bases, the J end by 5 bases, with 14 bases between. The CDR3 sequence is CASSPLGLDNEQFF. The CDR3, as DNA: TGTGCCAGCAGCCCCCTTGGACTGGACAATGAGCAGTTCTTC.

The chain links TRBV5-8 to TRBJ2-5, with 13 bases fitting TRBD2. The germline V gene encodes CDR1 SGHTS and CDR2 YDEGEE. With V trimmed by 4 bases and J by 5 bases, 5 bases remained unmatched. The CDR3 covers 15 residues. As DNA, the CDR3 is TGTGCCAGCAGCCTCTGGACTAGCGGGAGCGAGACCCAGTACTTC. Residues: CASSLWTSGSETQYF.

V usage is TRBV19 and J usage is TRBJ2-2, with 9 nucleotides matching TRBD1. This CDR3 has 15 amino acids. V lost 6 bases, J lost 0 bases, and 2 bases stayed unmatched. Germline CDR1 and CDR2: LNHDA and SQIVND (reference sequence). CDR3 sequence (DNA): TGTGCCAGTAGGCGGACAGGGGCGAACACCGGGGAGCTGTTTTTT. It codes for CASRRTGANTGELFF. The full variable domain, in which reference TRBV19 and TRBJ2-2 provide the parts outside the CDR3, is DGGITQSPKYLFRKEGQNVTLSCEQNLNHDAMYWYRQDPGQGLRLIYYSQIVNDFQKGDIAEGYSVSREKKESFPLTVTSAQKNPTAFYLCASRRTGANTGELFFGEGSRLTVL.

This rearrangement joins TRBV4-3 to TRBJ2-1, with 13 positions matching TRBD2. The CDR3 spans 15 residues. Germline-derived CDR1 and CDR2 are LGHNA and YSLEER. Trimming cost V 4 bases and J 5 bases; bases outside gene matches: 2. CDR3 protein: CASSRGLAGDNEQFF. Written as DNA, the CDR3 is TGCGCCAGCAGCCGTGGACTAGCGGGAGACAATGAGCAGTTCTTC.

V is TRBV11-2 and J is TRBJ2-1; TRBD2 aligns across 8 bases. Trimming at V came to 5 bases and at J to 7 bases, leaving 1 base not matched to a gene. Germline CDR1 reads SGHAT; CDR2 reads FQNNGV. The CDR3 consists of 12 residues. As DNA, the CDR3 is TGTGCCAGCAGCCCGGGGGGGAATGAGCAGTTCTTC. Its translation: CASSPGGNEQFF.

J is TRBJ2-1 and V is TRBV14, with 8 bases aligning to TRBD1. Germline V CDR1 and CDR2: SGHDN, FVKESK. Trimming took 4 bases from V and 10 from J; bases not matched to a gene: 12. The CDR3 length is 15 residues. The CDR3 loop reads CASSPGGTGLTEQFF. The CDR3 DNA reads TGTGCCAGCAGCCCAGGGGGGACAGGACTGACCGAGCAGTTCTTC.

The CDR3: CASSPGTSIREQYF. CDR3 bases: TGTGCCAGCAGCCCCGGGACTAGCATCCGCGAGCAGTACTTC. The rearrangement uses TRBV7-9 and TRBJ2-7; 9 bases align to TRBD2. Trimming cost V 5 bases and J 6 bases; bases outside gene matches: 8. The CDR3 totals 14 residues. Germline CDR1 and CDR2: SEHNR and FQNEAQ (reference sequence).

The chain employs TRBV5-1 and TRBJ2-2, with 7 bases identical to TRBD2. This CDR3 has 14 amino acids. With 6 bases clipped from V and 0 bases from J, the junction kept 2 bases outside the gene matches. Germline V gene sequence: CDR1 SGHRS, CDR2 YFSETQ. The CDR3 DNA reads TGCGCCAGCAATAGCGGGTCGAACACCGGGGAGCTGTTTTTT. Amino acids: CASNSGSNTGELFF.

The chain is built from TRBV6-1 and TRBJ2-7; D may be TRBD1 (7 bases). This CDR3 spans 15 amino acids. V was pared by 4 bases and J by 0 bases, with 13 bases between. CDR1 is MNHNS, CDR2 SASEGT, per germline. The CDR3 sequence is CASSAGGTASYEQYF. Written as DNA, the CDR3 is TGTGCCAGCAGTGCTGGGGGGACAGCCTCCTACGAGCAGTACTTC.

V and J are TRBV5-4 and TRBJ2-7; TRBD2 matches at 8 bases. Germline V lookup: CDR1 SGHNT, CDR2 YYREEE (reference sequence). The CDR3 totals 14 residues. Trimming took 0 bases from V and 6 from J; bases not matched to a gene: 5. The CDR3 spells CASSLEAGVREQYF. DNA for the CDR3: TGTGCCAGCAGCTTGGAAGCGGGAGTGCGCGAGCAGTACTTC.